The following is a T cell receptor beta chain sequence with its context. These data come from a study of blood T cell repertoires in COVID-19. The overall study: Sites across the United States, Italy and Spain contributed samples from acute and convalescent COVID-19.

Some clones are missing from TCRdb's copy, which holds only in-frame ones; the method was immunoSEQ multiplex PCR. The profile shows approximately 160,000 clones, 76% of them singletons. Sequenced sample: peripheral blood. This receptor was taken from a woman aged 80 or over with acute or convalescent COVID-19.

The CDR3 loop is CASSTRDSVYNEQFF. In DNA form, the CDR3 reads TGTGCCAGCTCAACCAGGGATTCGGTCTACAATGAGCAGTTCTTC. The rearrangement links TRBV18 to TRBJ2-1; D perhaps matches TRBD1 (5 bases). CDR1 and CDR2 (germline): KGHSH, LQKENI. V was cut by 5 bases and J by 3 bases, with 14 bases left in between. The CDR3 loop spans 15 amino acids.